One sample yielded the 32 T cell receptor beta chains listed below, sequenced in a study of shared clonotypes between healthy human individuals. Repertoires were generated with immunoSEQ multiplex PCR, while TCRdb's copy carries only in-frame clones and drops some. This table holds a few million clones, 90% to 95% found once. CD45RO-negative cells were positively selected for CCR7, leaving out terminally differentiated effector memory CD45RA+ cells. Sequences were obtained from naive CD8+ T cells from PBMCs. Every receptor here comes from a man aged 18 to 35 in good health. Some clones in this sample may be carry-over from other donors' samples.

Note on this clone: One junction end does not reproduce the germline sequence, and a read error may be involved. This chain uses TRBV28 with TRBJ2-5, with 7 bases identical to TRBD1. This CDR3 region has 14 residues. CDR1 and CDR2 (germline): MDHEN, SYDVKM. Here the CDR3 reads CASSFGTARTFTDF. In DNA, the CDR3 is TGTGCCAGCAGTTTCGGGACAGCCCGTACTTTTACGGACTTC.

This clone was seen a handful of times. The rearrangement joins TRBV28 to TRBJ1-3, with no clear D. The CDR3 covers 14 residues. Germline CDR1 reads MDHEN; CDR2 reads SYDVKM. Trimming took off 3 bases at V and 0 bases at J, with 6 bases between the two ends. The CDR3 nucleotides are TGTGCCAGCAGTTTTCCAGACTCTGGAAACACCATATATTTT. Amino acids: CASSFPDSGNTIYF.

The genes are TRBV28 and TRBJ2-3, with D perhaps TRBD2 (7 bases). CDR1 and CDR2 (germline): MDHEN, SYDVKM. CDR3 length equals 15 residues. Trimming cost V 7 bases and J 5 bases, with 19 bases left between them. The CDR3 is CASTPGRGGGDTQYF. For the CDR3, the DNA is TGTGCCAGCACCCCAGGACGGGGAGGGGGAGATACGCAGTATTTT.

The V call is TRBV4-1, the J call TRBJ1-1, with D possibly matching TRBD1 (5 bases). The CDR3 sequence is 12 residues long. From germline, CDR1 is MGHRA and CDR2 YSYEKL. The ends were cut back, 4 bases at V and 8 bases at J, with 11 bases in the middle. The CDR3 here is CASSRGGGEAFF. The CDR3 coding sequence is TGCGCCAGCAGCCGGGGTGGGGGGGAAGCTTTCTTT.

This chain uses TRBV7-6 with TRBJ1-1; D possibly corresponds to TRBD1 (6 bases). The CDR3 extends over 17 amino acids. The germline V gene has CDR1 SGHVS and CDR2 FNYEAQ. V dropped 5 bases and J dropped 1 base, with 20 bases sitting between them. The CDR3 region has the DNA TGTGCCAGCAGCCCGCCCCCTACAGGGTTGAGGAACACTGAAGCTTTCTTT. Protein sequence: CASSPPPTGLRNTEAFF.

The rearrangement joins TRBV4-1 to TRBJ2-5; the D is unclear. The CDR3 has 17 residues. Trimming shortened V by 1 base and J by 2 bases, and 17 bases separated the two germline ends. The germline gives CDR1 MGHRA, CDR2 YSYEKL. The CDR3 sequence: CASSQVASPAEQETQYF. As DNA, the CDR3 is TGCGCCAGCAGCCAAGTGGCTTCCCCGGCAGAACAAGAGACCCAGTACTTC.

V usage is TRBV14 and J usage is TRBJ2-1; 9 nucleotides align to TRBD1. CDR1 SGHDN and CDR2 FVKESK come from the germline V gene. The CDR3 is made up of 17 amino acids. V trimming: 0 bases; J trimming: 8 bases; junction bases outside the gene matches: 11. CDR3 in DNA: TGTGCCAGCAGCCAAGATCCCCGGACAGGGGAAGGTGATGAGCAGTTCTTC. This encodes CASSQDPRTGEGDEQFF.

This chain links TRBV28 with TRBJ1-2, with 7 positions matching TRBD1. V was clipped by 6 bases and J by 7 bases; unmatched bases: 17. The CDR3 extends over 16 amino acids. Per the germline V gene, CDR1 is MDHEN and CDR2 is SYDVKM. In nucleotides, the CDR3 is TGTGCCAGCAGCCTGACAGGGATTGGGCCCCAGGCTGGCTACACCTTC. Protein: CASSLTGIGPQAGYTF.

CDR3 residues: CASQDRGLQPQHF. The CDR3 coding sequence is TGTGCCAGTCAGGACAGGGGGCTTCAGCCCCAGCATTTT. The chain couples TRBV19 to TRBJ1-5, with 11 nucleotides matching TRBD1. The trim removed 8 bases at V and 6 bases at J, leaving 3 bases unmatched. CDR3 length: 13 residues. Germline-derived CDR1 and CDR2 are LNHDA and SQIVND (reference sequence).

The rearrangement joins TRBV5-1 to TRBJ2-7; 10 bases align to TRBD1. This CDR3 is 18 amino acids long. Trimming cost V 4 bases and J 6 bases; bases outside gene matches: 19. Germline V CDR1 and CDR2: SGHRS, YFSETQ. CDR3 bases: TGCGCCAGCAGCCCTAACTTAATTCCGGGACAGGGGCACTTCGAGCAGTACTTC. This codes for CASSPNLIPGQGHFEQYF.

The chain has TRBV9 and TRBJ2-5; TRBD2 aligns across 13 bases. V lost 4 bases and J lost 5; bases outside the gene matches: 8. Looked up from germline, CDR1 is SGDLS and CDR2 is YYNGEE. This CDR3 is 16 amino acids long. The CDR3 DNA follows: TGTGCCAGCAGCCCTCGGACTAGCGGGAGTCGGGAGACCCAGTACTTC. As protein: CASSPRTSGSRETQYF. The full variable domain, its missing parts supplied by reference TRBV9 and TRBJ2-5, is DSGVTQTPKHLITATGQRVTLRCSPRSGDLSVYWYQQSLDQGLQFLIQYYNGEERAKGNILERFSAQQFPDLHSELNLSSLELGDSALYFCASSPRTSGSRETQYFGPGTRLLVL.

The V gene is TRBV18, the J gene TRBJ1-3, with D uncertain. The germline V gene encodes CDR1 KGHSH and CDR2 LQKENI. The CDR3 has 15 residues. Trimming removed 2 bases at V and 2 bases at J, with 10 bases between. DNA of the CDR3: TGTGCCAGCTCACCAGACGGCTGGACTGGAAACACCATATATTTT. Translated, it gives CASSPDGWTGNTIYF.

CDR3 nucleotide sequence: TGTGCCAGCAGCCAATTGGGGCTAGCGGACAATGAGCAGTTCTTC. Protein sequence: CASSQLGLADNEQFF. The rearrangement joins TRBV5-4 to TRBJ2-1; 7 bases map to TRBD2. Germline V gene lookup returns CDR1 SGHNT and CDR2 YYREEE (reference sequence). The CDR3 totals 15 residues. V shed 4 bases and J 5 bases; nucleotides not matched to a gene: 9.

As for this clone: The same CDR3 can be traced to other DNA sequences in this sample. The chain combines TRBV9 with TRBJ2-7; D gene unclear. Germline CDR1 reads SGDLS; CDR2 reads YYNGEE. There are 13 residues in the CDR3. V lost 0 bases and J lost 1, with 5 bases in between. The DNA of the CDR3 is TGTGCCAGCAGCGTAGGTCAGTCCTACGAGCAGTACTTC. Translation gives CASSVGQSYEQYF. Full variable domain (remainder filled in from reference TRBV9 and TRBJ2-7): DSGVTQTPKHLITATGQRVTLRCSPRSGDLSVYWYQQSLDQGLQFLIQYYNGEERAKGNILERFSAQQFPDLHSELNLSSLELGDSALYFCASSVGQSYEQYFGPGTRLTVT.

The chain is built from TRBV11-2 and TRBJ1-4; a possible D gene is TRBD1 (5 bases). The length of the CDR3 is 15 residues. V dropped 5 bases and J dropped 7 bases, with 17 bases sitting between them. Germline V gene lookup returns CDR1 SGHAT and CDR2 FQNNGV. CDR3 nucleotide sequence: TGTGCCAGCAGCCTGGCGGGTATTGGGGGTGAAAAACTGTTTTTT. This sequence encodes CASSLAGIGGEKLFF.

Points on this clone: The identical CDR3 is also encoded by other nucleotide sequences in the sample. The CDR3 nucleotides are TGTGCCAGCAGCTTAGCCGGGACCCTCCAAGAGACCCAGTACTTC. It translates to CASSLAGTLQETQYF. This chain connects TRBV7-2 to TRBJ2-5; D possibly matches TRBD1 or TRBD2 (5 bases each). V lost 0 bases and J lost 1, with 9 bases in between. The CDR3 extends over 15 amino acids. The germline gives CDR1 SGHTA, CDR2 FQGNSA.

J is TRBJ2-1 and V is TRBV4-2, with TRBD2 identical over 8 bases. The CDR3 is made up of 15 amino acids. The trim removed 1 base at V and 2 bases at J, leaving 1 base unmatched. Germline loops: CDR1 LGHNA, CDR2 YNFKEQ. The DNA for the CDR3 is TGTGCCAGCAGCCAAGGGGGACTAGCCTACAATGAGCAGTTCTTC. It translates to CASSQGGLAYNEQFF.

The chain joins TRBV7-2 to TRBJ2-1; no reliable D call. This CDR3 region has 15 residues. Trimming took off 1 base at V and 0 bases at J, with 7 bases between the two ends. CDR1 and CDR2 from the germline V gene are SGHTA and FQGNSA. This CDR3 is CASSLDSTSYNEQFF. The CDR3 coding sequence is TGTGCCAGCAGCTTAGACTCGACCTCCTACAATGAGCAGTTCTTC.

Regarding this clone: This CDR3 is also generated by other DNA sequences in the sample. The rearrangement joins TRBV28 to TRBJ2-1; weak D call: TRBD1 (5 bases). Trimming left V 2 bases short and J 7 bases short, with 9 bases between. The CDR3 is 13 residues long. Germline CDR1 is MDHEN and CDR2 is SYDVKM. The CDR3 nucleotides read TGTGCCAGCAGTTTAAGGGGAAGTAATGAGCAGTTCTTC. Its translation: CASSLRGSNEQFF.

V usage is TRBV28 and J usage is TRBJ2-7; 11 bases line up with TRBD1. Germline V gene data show CDR1 as MDHEN and CDR2 as SYDVKM. Unmatched junction bases numbered 4, after V lost 7 bases and J lost 2 bases. The CDR3 totals 14 residues. CDR3 region: CASTRTGGPYEQYF. CDR3 DNA: TGTGCCAGCACCCGGACAGGGGGCCCCTACGAGCAGTACTTC.

This clone was detected once. V and J are TRBV4-3 and TRBJ1-2; no firm D call. CDR1 is LGHNA and CDR2 is YSLEER in the germline V gene. Trimming removed 4 bases from V and 4 bases from J, with 19 bases in between. There are 16 residues in the CDR3. The CDR3 sequence: CASSPNSGRLGYGYTF. The CDR3 DNA reads TGCGCCAGCAGCCCTAACTCAGGCCGTCTGGGCTATGGCTACACCTTC.

The rearrangement joins TRBV7-9 to TRBJ2-5, with D maybe TRBD2 (6 bases). Between the trimmed V and J ends, which lost 5 bases and 4 bases, there was a span of 23 bases. Germline values: CDR1 SEHNR, CDR2 FQNEAQ (reference sequence). This CDR3 is built from 17 residues. This CDR3 reads CASSPVLATHGGETQYF. In DNA, the CDR3 is TGTGCCAGCAGCCCGGTTTTAGCGACACACGGGGGAGAGACCCAGTACTTC.

The CDR3 spells CASSSGLAFSYEQYF. CDR3 nucleotide sequence: TGTGCCAGCAGCTCCGGACTAGCCTTCTCCTACGAGCAGTACTTC. The rearrangement links TRBV11-2 to TRBJ2-7, with 8 bases fitting TRBD2. Germline-derived CDR1 and CDR2 are SGHAT and FQNNGV. Trimming at V came to 4 bases and at J to 0 bases, leaving 5 bases not matched to a gene. This CDR3 region has 15 residues.

Notes on this clone: Other DNA sequences in the sample encode the same CDR3. This chain joins TRBV9 and TRBJ1-5; D ambiguous. CDR1 and CDR2 from the germline V gene are SGDLS and YYNGEE. Trimming took 0 bases from V and 4 from J, leaving 5 bases between them. The CDR3 runs 13 residues. The CDR3 region has the DNA TGTGCCAGCAGCGTAGGTCTGAATCAGCCCCAGCATTTT. Amino acid sequence: CASSVGLNQPQHF.

Concerning this clone itself: Other nucleotide sequences from this sample produce the same CDR3. The V gene is TRBV2, the J gene TRBJ2-1; possible D gene TRBD2, 6 bases. Per germline, CDR1 SNHLY and CDR2 FYNNEI. V lost 0 bases to trimming and J lost 3 bases, with 9 bases between them. This CDR3 comprises 15 residues. The CDR3 here is CASSEAGGIYNEQFF. CDR3 in DNA: TGTGCCAGCAGTGAAGCGGGGGGAATCTACAATGAGCAGTTCTTC.

The chain joins TRBV27 to TRBJ1-4, with 7 bases that match TRBD1. The length of the CDR3 is 14 residues. Germline V gene lookup returns CDR1 MNHEY and CDR2 SMNVEV (reference sequence). V was clipped by 5 bases and J by 8 bases; unmatched bases: 8. DNA of the CDR3: TGTGCCAGCAGTCTATACAGGGGCTCCGAAAAACTGTTTTTT. Protein product: CASSLYRGSEKLFF.

V and J are TRBV5-4 and TRBJ2-1; D call uncertain. V gave up 3 bases and J gave up 4 bases, with 17 bases separating them. Germline V lookup: CDR1 SGHNT, CDR2 YYREEE (reference sequence). This CDR3 is 16 amino acids long. CDR3 sequence: CASSYIIEHLYNEQFF. CDR3 DNA sequence: TGTGCCAGCAGCTATATTATCGAGCACCTATACAATGAGCAGTTCTTC.

In its sample, this clone was seen once. The chain combines TRBV6-5 with TRBJ2-1, with 7 bases matching TRBD2. This CDR3 has 16 amino acids. The V segment lost 4 bases and the J segment 4 bases; nucleotides outside the gene matches: 10. The germline V gene has CDR1 MNHEY and CDR2 SVGAGI. CDR3 region: CASSLGRLAGYNEQFF. CDR3 in DNA: TGTGCCAGCAGTTTGGGGCGACTAGCAGGGTACAATGAGCAGTTCTTC.

V usage is TRBV14 and J usage is TRBJ2-1; 10 bases fit TRBD2. The CDR3 spans 16 residues. The trim removed 3 bases at V and 6 bases at J, leaving 8 bases unmatched. Germline lookup yields CDR1 SGHDN and CDR2 FVKESK. In DNA form, the CDR3 reads TGTGCCAGCAGCCATTTTAATAGCGGGAGGTTCAATGAGCAGTTCTTC. This translates into CASSHFNSGRFNEQFF.

This clone was seen just once. This chain connects TRBV11-2 to TRBJ1-1; 10 bases are shared with TRBD1. J was trimmed by 4 bases and V by 1 base; bases with no gene match: 9. Germline CDR1 reads SGHAT; CDR2 reads FQNNGV. The CDR3 loop spans 17 amino acids. CDR3 residues: CASSLVVTGGFGTEAFF. In nucleotides, the CDR3 is TGTGCCAGCAGCTTAGTCGTGACAGGGGGCTTCGGCACTGAAGCTTTCTTT.

The chain has TRBV9 and TRBJ2-7; 7 positions agree with TRBD1. This CDR3 region has 13 residues. Germline lookup yields CDR1 SGDLS and CDR2 YYNGEE. V was clipped by 3 bases and J by 4 bases; unmatched bases: 4. The CDR3 region is CASSGKTGYEQYF. The CDR3 DNA reads TGTGCCAGCAGCGGAAAGACAGGGTACGAGCAGTACTTC.

There are a few counts of this clone. Other DNA sequences in this specimen translate into the identical CDR3. The chain has TRBV7-9 and TRBJ1-1; D ambiguous. The CDR3 extends over 12 amino acids. Germline V lookup: CDR1 SEHNR, CDR2 FQNEAQ (reference sequence). Trimming cost V 1 base and J 4 bases, with 4 bases left between them. The CDR3 spells CASSLGTTEAFF. CDR3 coding DNA: TGTGCCAGCAGCTTAGGCACCACTGAAGCTTTCTTT. The variable domain in full, completed from reference TRBV7-9 and TRBJ1-1, reads DTGVSQNPRHKITKRGQNVTFRCDPISEHNRLYWYRQTLGQGPEFLTYFQNEAQLEKSRLLSDRFSAERPKGSFSTLEIQRTEQGDSAMYLCASSLGTTEAFFGQGTRLTVV.